Each of the 13 T cell receptor beta chains below was sequenced from the same sample in a study of cytotoxic CD8 clonotypes in ibrutinib-treated CLL. Produced via immunoSEQ multiplex PCR; TCRdb's table is partial and in-frame only. This sample carries approximately 200,000 clones, 72% of them seen once, and the ten largest clones take about an eighth. Here the sequenced sample was PBMCs, taken after 24 months of ibrutinib treatment. These receptors were taken from a human donor with chronic lymphocytic leukemia.

The V and J genes are TRBV5-1 and TRBJ2-7, with 9 bases lining up with TRBD2. CDR3 length equals 16 residues. V was pared by 8 bases and J by 0 bases, with 12 bases of the junction left unmatched. Germline V gene sequence: CDR1 SGHRS, CDR2 YFSETQ. CDR3 loop: CARIEVAGANSYEQYF. The CDR3, as DNA: TGCGCCAGGATCGAGGTAGCGGGAGCAAACTCCTACGAGCAGTACTTC.

The V call is TRBV11-2, the J call TRBJ2-5, with 8 bases fitting TRBD1. This CDR3 comprises 18 residues. V trimming: 0 bases; J trimming: 5 bases; junction bases outside the gene matches: 14. Germline CDR1 is SGHAT and CDR2 is FQNNGV. The CDR3 nucleotides read TGTGCCAGCAGCTTAGATTTTCCCTGGACAGGGACAGACGAGACCCAGTACTTC. Translation gives CASSLDFPWTGTDETQYF.

The rearrangement links TRBV6-4 to TRBJ1-5, with TRBD1 identical over 10 bases. From germline, CDR1 is MRHNA and CDR2 SNTAGT. V trimming: 5 bases; J trimming: 2 bases; junction bases outside the gene matches: 3. The CDR3 extends over 15 amino acids. The CDR3 here is CASSRDRGGNQPQHF. The CDR3 region has the DNA TGTGCCAGCAGTCGGGACAGGGGAGGCAATCAGCCCCAGCATTTT.

The rearrangement links TRBV7-9 to TRBJ2-1, with TRBD2 as a possible D gene (6 bases). The CDR3 covers 15 residues. Trimming took 6 bases from V and 3 from J, leaving 15 bases between them. Per germline, CDR1 SEHNR and CDR2 FQNEAQ (reference sequence). In DNA form, the CDR3 reads TGTGCCAGCAGAACAACTAGCCTCCTCTACAATGAGCAGTTCTTC. Translating gives CASRTTSLLYNEQFF.

This clone was observed a few times. The J gene is TRBJ2-7, the V gene TRBV15, with D tentatively TRBD1 or TRBD2 (5 bases each). The CDR3 has 12 residues. CDR1 LNHNV and CDR2 YYDKDF come from the germline V gene (reference sequence). V was clipped by 0 bases and J by 7 bases, with 7 bases between them. For the CDR3, the DNA is TGTGCCACCAGCAGAGATTGGGGGGAGCAGTACTTC. Amino acid sequence: CATSRDWGEQYF. The full variable domain, with the rest looked up from reference TRBV15 and TRBJ2-7, is DAMVIQNPRYQVTQFGKPVTLSCSQTLNHNVMYWYQQKSSQAPKLLFHYYDKDFNNEADTPDNFQSRRPNTSFCFLDIRSPGLGDTAMYLCATSRDWGEQYFGPGTRLTVT.

The V gene is TRBV20-1, the J gene TRBJ2-1; D gene unclear. Per germline, CDR1 DFQATT and CDR2 SNEGSKA (reference sequence). The CDR3 consists of 11 residues. The V gene lost 3 bases and the J gene lost 3 bases, with 3 bases spanning the gap. The CDR3 loop is CSASGYNEQFF. In DNA, the CDR3 is TGCAGTGCTAGTGGCTACAATGAGCAGTTCTTC.

The V and J genes are TRBV5-1 and TRBJ2-1; 11 bases align to TRBD2. With 0 bases clipped from V and 6 bases from J, the junction kept 8 bases outside the gene matches. The CDR3 is 17 residues long. Looked up from germline, CDR1 is SGHRS and CDR2 is YFSETQ. The CDR3 loop reads CASSLGTTSGRFNEQFF. The CDR3 DNA is TGCGCCAGCAGCTTGGGCACAACTAGCGGGAGATTCAATGAGCAGTTCTTC.

The gene calls are TRBV7-2 and TRBJ1-2, with D hard to call. The V gene lost 5 bases and the J gene lost 4 bases, with 11 bases spanning the gap. Germline V gives CDR1 SGHTA, CDR2 FQGNSA. This CDR3 comprises 13 residues. The CDR3 loop is CASSTGLGYGYTF. CDR3 bases: TGTGCCAGCAGCACCGGTCTGGGCTATGGCTACACCTTC.

The rearrangement joins TRBV29-1 to TRBJ2-2; the D gene is possibly TRBD1 (5 bases). V gave up 7 bases and J gave up 1 base, with 10 bases separating them. Germline values: CDR1 SQVTM, CDR2 ANQGSEA. The CDR3 length is 13 residues. CDR3 sequence: CSADSLNTGELFF. In nucleotides, the CDR3 is TGCAGCGCAGACAGTCTGAACACCGGGGAGCTGTTTTTT.

The chain recombines TRBV7-2 with TRBJ2-1, with D possibly being TRBD2 (7 bases). V gave up 5 bases and J gave up 4 bases, with 27 bases separating them. Germline V gives CDR1 SGHTA, CDR2 FQGNSA. The CDR3 runs to 19 residues. The CDR3 loop is CASSPKTIGGAGLYNEQFF. CDR3 sequence (DNA): TGTGCCAGCAGCCCAAAAACTATAGGGGGAGCGGGATTGTACAATGAGCAGTTCTTC.

This clone came up once. The chain joins TRBV6-1 to TRBJ2-7; D uncertain. Per the germline V gene, CDR1 is MNHNS and CDR2 is SASEGT. This CDR3 is 11 amino acids long. V lost 5 bases and J 4 bases, leaving 6 bases between the germline ends. This chain's CDR3 is CASSQLYEQYF. The CDR3 DNA sequence: TGTGCCAGCAGTCAACTTTACGAGCAGTACTTC.

The V and J genes are TRBV5-8 and TRBJ1-1; no clear D gene. The V gene's germline CDR1 is SGHTS and CDR2 YDEGEE. V was clipped by 7 bases and J by 1 base, with 14 bases between them. The length of the CDR3 is 14 residues. DNA for the CDR3: TGTGCCAGCGCGGAACCCCGGAGGAACACTGAAGCTTTCTTT. Protein product: CASAEPRRNTEAFF.

The rearrangement joins TRBV27 to TRBJ2-7; 8 bases are a match to TRBD2. V was clipped by 3 bases and J by 4 bases; unmatched bases: 8. The CDR3 spans 15 residues. Germline lookup yields CDR1 MNHEY and CDR2 SMNVEV (reference sequence). CDR3 region: CASSFGTSGWYEQYF. CDR3 nucleotide sequence: TGTGCCAGCAGTTTTGGAACTAGCGGTTGGTACGAGCAGTACTTC.